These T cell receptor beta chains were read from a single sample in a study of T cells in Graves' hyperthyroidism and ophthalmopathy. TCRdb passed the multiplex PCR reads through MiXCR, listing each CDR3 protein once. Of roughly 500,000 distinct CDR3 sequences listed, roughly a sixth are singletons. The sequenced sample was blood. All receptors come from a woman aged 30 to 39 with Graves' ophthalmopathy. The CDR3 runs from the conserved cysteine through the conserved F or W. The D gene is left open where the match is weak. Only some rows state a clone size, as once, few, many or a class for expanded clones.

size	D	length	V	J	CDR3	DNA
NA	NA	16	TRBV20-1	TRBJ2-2	CSARDFLVDPTGELFF	TGCAGTGCTAGAGATTTTCTGGTGGACCCCACCGGGGAGCTGTTTTTT
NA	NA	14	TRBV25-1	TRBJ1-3	CASSESGSGNTIYF	TGTGCCAGCAGTGAATCGGGTTCTGGAAACACCATATATTTT
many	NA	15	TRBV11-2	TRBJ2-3	CASSLDQGNTDTQYF	TGTGCCAGCAGCTTAGATCAGGGGAACACAGATACGCAGTATTTT
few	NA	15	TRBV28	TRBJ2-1	CASTITGTPHNEQFF	TGTGCCAGCACAATTACCGGGACTCCCCACAATGAGCAGTTCTTC
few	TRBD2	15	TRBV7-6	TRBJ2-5	CASSLGAGIQETQYF	TGTGCCAGCAGCTTAGGAGCGGGGATCCAAGAGACCCAGTACTTC
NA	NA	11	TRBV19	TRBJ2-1	CASSIERTQFF	TGTGCCAGTAGTATTGAGAGGACCCAGTTCTTC
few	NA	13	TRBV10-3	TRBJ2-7	CAISESRTYEQYF	TGTGCCATCAGTGAGTCTAGGACCTACGAGCAGTACTTC
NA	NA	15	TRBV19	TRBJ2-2	CASNGDGVNTGELFF	TGTGCCAGTAATGGCGACGGGGTGAACACCGGGGAGCTGTTTTTT
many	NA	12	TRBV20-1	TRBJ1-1	CSAKAGNTEAFF	TGCAGTGCTAAAGCGGGGAACACTGAAGCTTTCTTT
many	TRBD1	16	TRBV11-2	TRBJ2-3	CASSLGMTGLPDTQYF	TGTGCCAGCAGCTTAGGTATGACAGGGCTGCCAGATACGCAGTATTTT
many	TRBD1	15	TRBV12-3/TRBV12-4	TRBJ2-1	CASSPRTGTYNEQFF	TGTGCCAGCAGCCCCCGGACAGGGACCTACAATGAGCAGTTCTTC
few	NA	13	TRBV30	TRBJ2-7	CAWRWRASYEQYF	TGTGCCTGGAGGTGGCGTGCCTCCTACGAGCAGTACTTC
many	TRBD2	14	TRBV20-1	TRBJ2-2	CSAISGRATGELFF	TGCAGTGCCATTAGCGGGAGGGCTACCGGGGAGCTGTTTTTT
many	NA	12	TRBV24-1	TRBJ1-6	CATSDLGTPLHF	TGTGCCACCAGTGATTTAGGAACACCCCTCCACTTT
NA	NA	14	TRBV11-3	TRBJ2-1	CASSLGSPLNEQFF	TGTGCCAGCAGCTTAGGAAGCCCCCTCAATGAGCAGTTCTTC
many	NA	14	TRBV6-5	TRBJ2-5	CASSYSKGRETQYF	TGTGCCAGCAGTTACTCAAAGGGACGGGAGACCCAGTACTTC
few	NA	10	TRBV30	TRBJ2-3	CAWGGDTQYF	TGTGCCTGGGGGGGCGATACGCAGTATTTT
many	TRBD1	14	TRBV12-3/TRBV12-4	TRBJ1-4	CASSLAGTAEKLFF	TGTGCCAGCAGTTTGGCCGGGACAGCCGAAAAACTGTTTTTT
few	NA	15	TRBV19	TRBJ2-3	CASSPGLPRTDTQYF	TGTGCCAGTAGTCCGGGCCTTCCGCGCACAGATACGCAGTATTTT
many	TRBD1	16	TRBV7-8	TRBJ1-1	CASSLGVGTANTEAFF	TGTGCCAGCAGCTTAGGGGTAGGGACAGCCAACACTGAAGCTTTCTTT
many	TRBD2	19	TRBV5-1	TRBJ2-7	CASSFRIGTSGRAIYEQYF	TGCGCCAGCAGCTTTCGAATCGGGACTAGCGGGAGGGCCATCTACGAGCAGTACTTC
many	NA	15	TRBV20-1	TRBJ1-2	CSAKKGELLGYGYTF	TGCAGTGCCAAGAAAGGGGAGCTGCTCGGATATGGCTACACCTTC
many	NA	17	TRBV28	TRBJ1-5	CASSSSDLGWSNQPQHF	NA
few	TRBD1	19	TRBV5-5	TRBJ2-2	CASSPIPGQGATGTGELFF	TGTGCCAGCAGCCCTATTCCGGGACAGGGGGCCACCGGCACCGGGGAGCTGTTTTTT
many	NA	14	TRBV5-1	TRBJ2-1	CASSSGPPLNEQFF	TGCGCCAGCAGCAGCGGACCGCCTCTGAATGAGCAGTTCTTC
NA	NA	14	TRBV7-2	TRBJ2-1	CASSPFGRINEQFF	TGTGCCAGCAGCCCTTTCGGCAGGATCAATGAGCAGTTCTTC
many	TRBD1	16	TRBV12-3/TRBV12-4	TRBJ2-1	CASSPPLGTGSNEQFF	TGTGCCAGCAGTCCCCCCTTGGGGACAGGGAGCAATGAGCAGTTCTTC
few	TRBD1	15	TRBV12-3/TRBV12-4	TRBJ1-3	CASSETGGAGNTIYF	TGTGCCAGCAGTGAAACAGGGGGGGCTGGAAACACCATATATTTT
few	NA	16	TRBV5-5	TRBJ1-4	CASSQRRPATNEKLFF	TGTGCCAGCAGCCAACGGAGACCTGCAACTAATGAAAAACTGTTTTTT
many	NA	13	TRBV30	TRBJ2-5	CAWSRMKKDPQYF	TGTGCCTGGAGTAGAATGAAGAAGGACCCCCAGTACTTC
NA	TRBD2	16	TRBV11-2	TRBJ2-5	CASSFGGLAGGETQYF	TGTGCCAGCAGCTTCGGTGGTCTAGCGGGAGGTGAGACCCAGTACTTC
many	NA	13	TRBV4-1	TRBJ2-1	CASSSTEYNEQFF	TGCGCCAGCAGCTCGACAGAATACAATGAGCAGTTCTTC
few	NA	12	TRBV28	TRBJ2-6	CASNSGANVLTF	TGTGCCAGCAATTCTGGGGCCAACGTCCTGACTTTC
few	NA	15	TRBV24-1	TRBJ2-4	CATSHRDWGKNIQYF	TGTGCCACCAGTCATCGGGACTGGGGCAAAAACATTCAGTACTTC
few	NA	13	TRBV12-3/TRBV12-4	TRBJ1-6	CASSTEGVTPLHF	TGTGCCAGCAGCACAGAGGGGGTAACACCCCTCCACTTT
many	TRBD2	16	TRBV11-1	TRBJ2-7	CASSPTRSGFAYEQYF	TGTGCCAGCAGCCCCACCCGTAGCGGGTTCGCCTACGAGCAGTACTTC
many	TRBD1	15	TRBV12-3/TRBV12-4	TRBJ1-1	CASSHVRTGSTEAFF	TGTGCCAGCAGTCACGTCCGGACAGGGTCCACTGAAGCTTTCTTT
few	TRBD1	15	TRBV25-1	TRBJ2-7	CASTSPGQGYYEQYF	TGTGCCAGCACCTCACCGGGACAGGGGTACTACGAGCAGTACTTC
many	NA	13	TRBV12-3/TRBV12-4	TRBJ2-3	CASSLGRRDTQYF	TGTGCCAGCAGTTTAGGCAGAAGAGATACGCAGTATTTT
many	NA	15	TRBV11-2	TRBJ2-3	CASSLVAGLTDTQYF	TGTGCCAGCAGCTTAGTTGCGGGTCTCACAGATACGCAGTATTTT
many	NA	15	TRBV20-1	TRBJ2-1	CSAHRLGLGHNEQFF	TGCAGTGCTCATAGATTGGGCCTCGGTCACAATGAGCAGTTCTTC
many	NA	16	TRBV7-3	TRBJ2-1	CASSPAETSLPNEQFF	TGTGCCAGCAGCCCCGCCGAGACTAGTTTGCCCAATGAGCAGTTCTTC
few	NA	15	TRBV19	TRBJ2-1	CASSITGAPFDEQFF	TGTGCCAGTAGTATAACTGGGGCCCCGTTCGATGAGCAGTTCTTC
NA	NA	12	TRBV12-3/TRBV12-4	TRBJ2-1	CASGGDHNEQFF	TGTGCCAGCGGCGGGGATCACAATGAGCAGTTCTTC
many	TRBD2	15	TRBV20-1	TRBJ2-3	CSARGLAGGTDTQYF	TGCAGTGCTAGGGGACTAGCGGGAGGTACAGATACGCAGTATTTT
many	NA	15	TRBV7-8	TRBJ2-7	CASSLGVPGAYEQYF	TGTGCCAGCAGCTTAGGAGTTCCGGGAGCCTACGAGCAGTACTTC
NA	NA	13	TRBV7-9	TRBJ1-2	CASSLDDTYGYTF	TGTGCCAGCAGCTTAGATGATACCTATGGCTACACCTTC
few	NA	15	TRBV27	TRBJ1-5	CASSRAKGLEQPQHF	TGTGCCAGCAGTCGTGCTAAGGGGCTAGAGCAGCCCCAGCATTTT
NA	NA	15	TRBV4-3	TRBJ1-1	CASSQVRAPNTEAFF	TGCGCCAGCAGCCAAGTAAGGGCGCCTAACACTGAAGCTTTCTTT
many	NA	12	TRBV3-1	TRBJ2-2	CASSHRTGELFF	TGTGCCAGCAGCCACAGGACCGGGGAGCTGTTTTTT
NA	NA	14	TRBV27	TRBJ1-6	CASRSGLGSSPLHF	TGTGCCAGCAGATCGGGTCTGGGGAGTTCACCCCTCCACTTT
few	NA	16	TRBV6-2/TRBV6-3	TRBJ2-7	CASRPTSVANSYEQYF	TGTGCCAGCAGACCCACTTCGGTAGCGAACTCCTACGAGCAGTACTTC
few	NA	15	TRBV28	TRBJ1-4	CASQGLEETNEKLFF	TGTGCCTCTCAAGGGTTAGAGGAAACTAATGAAAAACTGTTTTTT
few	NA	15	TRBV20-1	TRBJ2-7	CSAAISRGRFYGQYF	TGCAGTGCTGCTATTTCAAGGGGAAGATTCTACGGGCAGTACTTC
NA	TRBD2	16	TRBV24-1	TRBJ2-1	CATSDFTSGRASGQFF	TGTGCCACCAGTGATTTTACTAGCGGGAGGGCCTCTGGGCAGTTCTTC
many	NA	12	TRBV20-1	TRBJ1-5	CSARGSNQPQHF	TGCAGTGCTAGAGGCAGTAATCAGCCCCAGCATTTT
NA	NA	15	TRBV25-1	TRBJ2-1	CASSGPHRVYNEQFF	TGTGCCAGCAGTGGCCCCCACAGGGTTTACAATGAGCAGTTCTTC
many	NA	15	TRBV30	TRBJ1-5	CAWSVGDGGVQPQHF	TGTGCCTGGAGTGTAGGGGACGGGGGAGTTCAGCCCCAGCATTTT
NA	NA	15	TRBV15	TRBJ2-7	CATSRPSGNTYEQYF	TGTGCCACCAGCAGACCTTCGGGAAATACCTACGAGCAGTACTTC
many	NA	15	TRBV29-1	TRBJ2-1	CSVQGGVLGYNEQFF	TGCAGCGTCCAAGGGGGGGTCCTGGGGTACAATGAGCAGTTCTTC